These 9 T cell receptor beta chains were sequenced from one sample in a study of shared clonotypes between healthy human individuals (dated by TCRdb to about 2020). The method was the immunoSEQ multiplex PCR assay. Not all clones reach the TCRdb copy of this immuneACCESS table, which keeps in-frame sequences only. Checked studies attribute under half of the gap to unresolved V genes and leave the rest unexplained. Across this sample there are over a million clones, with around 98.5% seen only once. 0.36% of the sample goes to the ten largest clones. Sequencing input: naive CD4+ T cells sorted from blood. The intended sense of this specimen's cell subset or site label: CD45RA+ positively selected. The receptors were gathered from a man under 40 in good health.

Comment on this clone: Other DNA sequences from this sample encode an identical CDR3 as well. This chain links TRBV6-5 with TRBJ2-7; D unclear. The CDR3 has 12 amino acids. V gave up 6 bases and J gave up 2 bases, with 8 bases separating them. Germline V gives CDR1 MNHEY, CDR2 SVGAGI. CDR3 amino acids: CASSPGPYEQYF. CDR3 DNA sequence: TGTGCCAGCAGCCCGGGCCCCTACGAGCAGTACTTC.

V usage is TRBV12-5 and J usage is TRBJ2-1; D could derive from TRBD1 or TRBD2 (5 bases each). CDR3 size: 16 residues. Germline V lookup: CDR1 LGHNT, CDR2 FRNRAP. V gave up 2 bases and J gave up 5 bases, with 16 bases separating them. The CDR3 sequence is CASGLPRDAANNEQFF. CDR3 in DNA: TGTGCTAGTGGTTTGCCCCGGGACGCTGCTAACAATGAGCAGTTCTTC.

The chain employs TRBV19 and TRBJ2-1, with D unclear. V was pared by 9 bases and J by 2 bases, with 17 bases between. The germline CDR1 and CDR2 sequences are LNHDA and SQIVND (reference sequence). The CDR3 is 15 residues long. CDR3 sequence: CARGHDALPYNEQFF. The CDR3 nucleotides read TGTGCCAGGGGCCATGATGCACTTCCCTACAATGAGCAGTTCTTC.

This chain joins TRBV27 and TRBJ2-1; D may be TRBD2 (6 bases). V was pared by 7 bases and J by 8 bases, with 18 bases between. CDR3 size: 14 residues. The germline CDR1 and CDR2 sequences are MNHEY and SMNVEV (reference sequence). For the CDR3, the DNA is TGTGCCAGCAACCAGAGGAGGGCTAGCCATGAGCAGTTCTTC. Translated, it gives CASNQRRASHEQFF.

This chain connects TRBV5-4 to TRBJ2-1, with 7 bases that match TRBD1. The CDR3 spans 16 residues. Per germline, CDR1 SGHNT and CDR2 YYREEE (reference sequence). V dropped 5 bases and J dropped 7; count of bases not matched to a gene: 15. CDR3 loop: CASSFFPGTERNEQFF. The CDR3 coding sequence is TGTGCCAGCAGTTTCTTTCCCGGGACAGAGAGGAATGAGCAGTTCTTC.

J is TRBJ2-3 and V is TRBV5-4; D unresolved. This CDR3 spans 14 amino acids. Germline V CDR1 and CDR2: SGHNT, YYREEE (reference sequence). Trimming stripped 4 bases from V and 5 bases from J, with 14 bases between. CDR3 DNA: TGTGCCAGCAGCCCTCATCAAAAGGGAGATACGCAGTATTTT. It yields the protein CASSPHQKGDTQYF.

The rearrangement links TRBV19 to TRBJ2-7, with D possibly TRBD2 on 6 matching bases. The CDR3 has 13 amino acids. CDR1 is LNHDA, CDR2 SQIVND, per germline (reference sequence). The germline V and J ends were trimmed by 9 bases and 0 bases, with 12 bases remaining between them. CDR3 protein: CARTPGLSYEQYF. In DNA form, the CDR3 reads TGTGCCAGAACTCCGGGACTCTCCTACGAGCAGTACTTC.

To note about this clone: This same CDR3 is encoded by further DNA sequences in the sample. The CDR3: CASSVEVGDTEAFF. Written as DNA, the CDR3 is TGTGCCAGCAGTGTCGAGGTAGGGGACACTGAAGCTTTCTTT. The V call is TRBV2, the J call TRBJ1-1; tentative D call: TRBD1 (5 bases). CDR3 length: 14 amino acids. V was shortened by 4 bases and J by 3 bases, with 12 bases between the two germline ends. CDR1 is SNHLY, CDR2 FYNNEI, per germline.

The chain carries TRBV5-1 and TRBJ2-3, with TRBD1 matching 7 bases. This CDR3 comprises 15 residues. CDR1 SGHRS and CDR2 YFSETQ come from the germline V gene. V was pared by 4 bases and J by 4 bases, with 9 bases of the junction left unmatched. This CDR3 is CASSQRQGDADTQYF. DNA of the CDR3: TGCGCCAGCAGCCAACGACAGGGCGATGCAGATACGCAGTATTTT.